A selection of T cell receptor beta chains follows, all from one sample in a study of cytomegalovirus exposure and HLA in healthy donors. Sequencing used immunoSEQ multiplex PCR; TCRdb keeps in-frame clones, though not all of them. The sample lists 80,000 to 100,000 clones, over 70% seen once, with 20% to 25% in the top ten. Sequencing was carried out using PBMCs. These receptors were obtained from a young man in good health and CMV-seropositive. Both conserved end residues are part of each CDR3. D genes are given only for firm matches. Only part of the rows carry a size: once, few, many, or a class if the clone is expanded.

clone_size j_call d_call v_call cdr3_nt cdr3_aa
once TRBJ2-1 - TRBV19 TGTGCCAGTAGTATTCAGGCTAGCCAGTTCTTC CASSIQASQFF
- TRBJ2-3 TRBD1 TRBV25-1 TGTGCCAGCAGGAGACCGGGACAGGGATCAGATACGCAGTATTTT CASRRPGQGSDTQYF
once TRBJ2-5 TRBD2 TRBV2 TGTGCCAGCAGTTTCTCTCAGGGTAGCGGGGAGACCCAGTACTTC CASSFSQGSGETQYF
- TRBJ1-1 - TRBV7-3 TGTGCCAGCAGCTTGAGCCCGGGGAGCACTGAAGCTTTCTTT CASSLSPGSTEAFF
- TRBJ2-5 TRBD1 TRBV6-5 TGTGCCAGCAGTGCAGGGGGCTGGGAGACCCAGTACTTC CASSAGGWETQYF
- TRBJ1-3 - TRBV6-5 TGTGCCAGCAGTCAGGACCGGGAGCTACCTTCTTTATATTTT CASSQDRELPSLYF
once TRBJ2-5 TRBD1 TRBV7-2 TGTGCCAGCAGCTCCAGACAGGGCCGGGAGACCCAGTACTTC CASSSRQGRETQYF
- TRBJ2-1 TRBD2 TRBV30 TGTGCCTGGATCTGGACTAGCGGCAATGAGCAGTTCTTC CAWIWTSGNEQFF
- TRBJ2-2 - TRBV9 TGTGCCAGCAGCCCTTTTAGTACCGGGGAGCTGTTTTTT CASSPFSTGELFF
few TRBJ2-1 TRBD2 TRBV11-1 TGTGCCAGCAGGTCTAGCGGGAAAAGCTCCTACAATGAGCAGTTCTTC CASRSSGKSSYNEQFF
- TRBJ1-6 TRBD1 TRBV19 TGTGCCAGTAGTATCGGTACAGGGGGGGATTCACCCCTCCACTTT CASSIGTGGDSPLHF
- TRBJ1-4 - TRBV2 TGTGCCAGCACTCCTTTAGTCTCTGCACTTGAAAAACTGTTTTTT CASTPLVSALEKLFF
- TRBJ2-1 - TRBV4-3 TGCGCCAGCAGCCAGGACAGGGTGGGGGGGACATACGGTGAGCAGTTCTTC CASSQDRVGGTYGEQFF
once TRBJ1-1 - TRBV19 TGTGCCAGTAGTCAGCGGGATTTTGAAGCTTTCTTT CASSQRDFEAFF
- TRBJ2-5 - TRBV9 TGTGCCAGCAGCGTAGGTGGGAGTCAGCACCAAGAGACCCAGTACTTC CASSVGGSQHQETQYF
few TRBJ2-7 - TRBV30 TGTGCCTGGAGTGTTGGGGGGAATACCTACGAGCAGTACTTC CAWSVGGNTYEQYF
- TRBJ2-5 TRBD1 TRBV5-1 TGCGCCAGCAGCTTGGGCGGCTCAGGGGGCAAAGAGACCCAGTACTTC CASSLGGSGGKETQYF
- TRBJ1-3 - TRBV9 TGTGCCAGCAGCCCCGGGACTGGAAACACCATATATTTT CASSPGTGNTIYF
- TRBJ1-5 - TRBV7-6 TGTGCCAGCAGCTTAGACACCGGGCAGCCCCAGCATTTT CASSLDTGQPQHF
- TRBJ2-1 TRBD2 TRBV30 TGTGCCTGGATTGGACTAGCGGCCTACAATGAGCAGTTCTTC CAWIGLAAYNEQFF
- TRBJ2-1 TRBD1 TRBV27 TGTGCCAGCAGTTTCGACAGGGGGAATGAGCAGTTCTTC CASSFDRGNEQFF
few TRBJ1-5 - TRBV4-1 TGCGCCAGCAGCCAAGGGTCGAATAGGGGGGGCTTATTCGGGAGCAATCAGCCCCAGCATTTT CASSQGSNRGGLFGSNQPQHF
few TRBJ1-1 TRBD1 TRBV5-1 TGCGCCAGCAGCCTTGTATCGACAGGGATCTACACTGAAGCTTTCTTT CASSLVSTGIYTEAFF
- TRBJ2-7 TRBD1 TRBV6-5 TGTGCCAGCAGTCGACAGGGCCCTAGCTCCTACGAGCAGTACTTC CASSRQGPSSYEQYF
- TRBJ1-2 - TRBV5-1 TGCGCCAGCAGCCCGGGAAACGGCTACACCTTC CASSPGNGYTF
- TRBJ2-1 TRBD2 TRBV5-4 TGTGCCAGCAGGGGGGGGCCTGGGACTAGCGGGGGAGAGTATGAGCAGTTCTTC CASRGGPGTSGGEYEQFF
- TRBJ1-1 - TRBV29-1 TGCAGCGTTCTCGGGGAGAGGGTGAACACTGAAGCTTTCTTT CSVLGERVNTEAFF
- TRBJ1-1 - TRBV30 TGTGCCTGGAGTAAGGGGACGGGAGGGGCAGCTTTCTTT CAWSKGTGGAAFF
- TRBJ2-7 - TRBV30 TGTGCCTGGAGTGTGACGGGAGCTTACGAGCAGTACTTC CAWSVTGAYEQYF
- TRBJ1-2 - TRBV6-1 TGTGCCAGCAGTGCTATCGACGGGAACTATGGCTACACCTTC CASSAIDGNYGYTF
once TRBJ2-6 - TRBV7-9 TGTGCCAGCAGCTTAGTGTATAGGACACGATCGTCTGGGGCCAACGTCCTGACTTTC CASSLVYRTRSSGANVLTF
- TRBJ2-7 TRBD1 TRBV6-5 TGTGCCAGCAGAGCCGGGACAGGCGTCTGGTTAGAGCAGTACTTC CASRAGTGVWLEQYF
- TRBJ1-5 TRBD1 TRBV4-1 TGCGCCAGCAGCCTCCGGGACAGGGGAGAGGGACAGCCCCAGAATTTT CASSLRDRGEGQPQNF
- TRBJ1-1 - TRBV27 TGTGCCAGCAGTTTAAAACAGGGCGACACTGAAGCTTTCTTT CASSLKQGDTEAFF
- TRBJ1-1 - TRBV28 TGTGCCAGCAGTTACTCGACAGGCGGGAACACTGAAGCTTTCTTT CASSYSTGGNTEAFF
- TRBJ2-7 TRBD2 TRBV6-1 TGTGCCAGCAGTGAAATTGCGCGGGAGGACTACGAGCAGTACTTC CASSEIAREDYEQYF
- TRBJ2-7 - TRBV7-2 TGTGCCAGCAGCACTCCGGGACTGACGAACGAGCAGTACTTC CASSTPGLTNEQYF
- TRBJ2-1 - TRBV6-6 TGTGCCAGCAGTTACCAGGGGGGAAGATACAATGAGCAGTTCTTC CASSYQGGRYNEQFF
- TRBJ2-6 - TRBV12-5 TGTGCTAGTGGTAGAGACAGACTCTCTGGGGCCAACGTCCTGACTTTC CASGRDRLSGANVLTF
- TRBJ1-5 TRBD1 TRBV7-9 TGTGCCAGCAGCTTAGGGGACAGATATCAGCCCCAGCATTTT CASSLGDRYQPQHF
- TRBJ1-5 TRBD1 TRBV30 TGTGCCTGGAGTCAGGGGGCGAACAATCAGCCCCAGCATTTT CAWSQGANNQPQHF